This T cell receptor beta chain was found in a study of molecular identifiers for immune sequencing clone quantification. This CDR3 has 16 residues. Germline trimming cut 3 bases from V and 2 bases from J; bases unmatched to any gene: 3. CDR1 SGHDN and CDR2 FVKESK come from the germline V gene. TCRdb reanalysed the PCR reads using MiXCR and keeps one entry per CDR3 protein. The table includes about 36,000 distinct CDR3 sequences, about 19% detected once. Many counts were recorded for this clonotype. This chain connects TRBV14 to TRBJ2-3; 12 positions match TRBD2. Sequencing was performed on naive CD8+ T cells from blood, with Jurkat cell RNA spiked in. As to subset: FACS-sorted CD8+CD4-CCR7+CD45RA+ naive T cells. This sequence originates from a human donor in good health. Some libraries in this study had Jurkat cell RNA spiked in. DNA of the CDR3: TGTGCCAGCAGCCATAGACTAGCGGGGGTCACAGATACGCAGTATTTT. As protein: CASSHRLAGVTDTQYF.